This TCR beta chain stems from a study of T-cell reconstitution after alpha-beta-depleted transplantation in children (dated by TCRdb to the mid-2010s). For the wider study: Using TCR repertoire profiling, the study quantitatively followed how T-cell immune reconstitution unfolded in children after TCRalphabeta/CD19-depleted allogeneic hematopoietic cell transplantation. The investigation overall reported the following: The frequencies of hyperexpanded clones fell over the following months, and after one year, T-cell counts and TCRbeta diversity were mostly attributed to newly produced T cells. In some patients, the high TCRbeta diversity seen at day 60 was put down to recipient T cells and intrathymic progenitors that had survived conditioning. The apparently early alphabetaT-cell count recovery about two months after transplant was reportedly dependent on only several hundred rapidly expanded clones derived from non-depleted graft cells.

The receptor library was made with PCR. The reads were generated on an Illumina HiSeq 2500. Molecular barcoding was employed in the preparation of TCR libraries, with unique molecular identifiers being used to normalize TCRbeta repertoire quantification. In TCRdb, the public reads were trimmed at Q25 with fastp and aligned with MiXCR, with productive beta chains retained. CDR3 protein sequences are deduplicated, and each keeps its most common genes and DNA. Counted in this sample were fewer than 85,000 distinct CDR3 sequences; around an eighth of them appeared once. About 26% of the sample is held by the ten biggest clonotypes. According to the study, the label for this sample's treatment or condition signals: allogeneic hematopoietic cell transplantation with graft depleted of TCRalphabeta T cells and CD19 B cells. The children who served as transplant recipients had been given grafts of TCRalphabeta/CD19-depleted allogeneic hematopoietic cells.

Concerning this clonotype itself: What antigen it recognizes has not been identified. Nothing much larger sits one base from this clone, and base qualities are not available.

Taken from the germline V gene, the CDR1 and CDR2 loops are KGHSH and LQKENI. The CDR3, from cysteine to phenylalanine, totals 14 residues. Only CDR3 DNA is held: 42 bases, read in frame from base 1. V has 3 bases trimmed and J has 6 bases trimmed; junction bases matching no gene number 8. The receptor's source is a male patient between 2 and 10 years old who had a stem cell transplant for acute lymphoblastic leukemia, so the T cells may come from the graft donor. The chain links TRBV18 with TRBJ2-7; TRBD1 matches 7 bases in the middle. Sequenced material: PBMCs, mostly from graft donor cells, taken 180 days after TCRalphabeta/CD19-depleted stem cell transplant. The DNA sequence reads TGTGCCAGCTCACCCCCTTACAGGGGTAGCGAGCAGTACTTC. Translated, it gives CASSPPYRGSEQYF.